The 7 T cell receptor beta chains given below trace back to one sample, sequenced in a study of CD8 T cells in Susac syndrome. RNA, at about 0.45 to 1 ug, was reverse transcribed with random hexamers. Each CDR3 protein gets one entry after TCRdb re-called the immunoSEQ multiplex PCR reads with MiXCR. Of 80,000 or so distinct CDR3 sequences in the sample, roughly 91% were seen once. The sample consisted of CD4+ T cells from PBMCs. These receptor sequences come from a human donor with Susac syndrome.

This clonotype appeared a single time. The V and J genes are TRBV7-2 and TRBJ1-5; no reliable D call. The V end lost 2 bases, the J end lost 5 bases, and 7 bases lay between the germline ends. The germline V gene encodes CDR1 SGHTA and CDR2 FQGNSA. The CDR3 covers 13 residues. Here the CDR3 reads CASSLNLDQPQHF. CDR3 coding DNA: TGTGCCAGCAGCTTAAATCTTGATCAGCCCCAGCATTTT.

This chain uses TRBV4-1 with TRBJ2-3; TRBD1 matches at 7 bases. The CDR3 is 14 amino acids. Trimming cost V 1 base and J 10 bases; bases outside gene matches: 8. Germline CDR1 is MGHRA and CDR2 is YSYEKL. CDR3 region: CASSQARIQGAQYF. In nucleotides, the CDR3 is TGCGCCAGCAGCCAAGCGCGGATTCAGGGGGCGCAGTATTTT.

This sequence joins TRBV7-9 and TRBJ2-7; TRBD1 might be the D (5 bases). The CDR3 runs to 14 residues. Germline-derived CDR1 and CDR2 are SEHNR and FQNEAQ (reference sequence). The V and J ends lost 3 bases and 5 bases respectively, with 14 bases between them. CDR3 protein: CASSFGMGRNEQYF. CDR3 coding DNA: TGTGCCAGCAGCTTCGGTATGGGGCGGAACGAGCAGTACTTC.

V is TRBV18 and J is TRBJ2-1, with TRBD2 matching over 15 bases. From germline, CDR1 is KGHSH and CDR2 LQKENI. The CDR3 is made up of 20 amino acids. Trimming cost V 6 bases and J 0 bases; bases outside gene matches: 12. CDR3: CASSSTGTSGGTHSYNEQFF. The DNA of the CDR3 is TGTGCCAGCTCGTCAACCGGGACTAGCGGGGGGACCCACTCCTACAATGAGCAGTTCTTC.

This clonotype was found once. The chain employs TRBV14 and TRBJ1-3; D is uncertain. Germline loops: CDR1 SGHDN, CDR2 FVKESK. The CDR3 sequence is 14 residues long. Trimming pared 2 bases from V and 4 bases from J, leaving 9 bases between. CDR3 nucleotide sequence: TGTGCCAGCAGCCAAAGAGGGATCGGAAACACCATATATTTT. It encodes CASSQRGIGNTIYF.

CDR3 nucleotides: TGCAGTGCAGGGAATTCACCCCTCCACTTT. Protein sequence: CSAGNSPLHF. This sequence joins TRBV20-1 and TRBJ1-6; D unresolved. Per the germline V gene, CDR1 is DFQATT and CDR2 is SNEGSKA (reference sequence). The CDR3 has 10 residues. Trimming took off 6 bases at V and 7 bases at J, with 4 bases between the two ends.

The CDR3 nucleotides read TGTGCCAGCCGACGGGATCGCAATCAGCCCCAGCATTTT. Translation: CASRRDRNQPQHF. The chain links TRBV10-3 to TRBJ1-5; D unclear. The germline V gene has CDR1 ENHRY and CDR2 SYGVKD. V gave up 10 bases and J gave up 2 bases, with 12 bases separating them. This CDR3 has 13 residues.